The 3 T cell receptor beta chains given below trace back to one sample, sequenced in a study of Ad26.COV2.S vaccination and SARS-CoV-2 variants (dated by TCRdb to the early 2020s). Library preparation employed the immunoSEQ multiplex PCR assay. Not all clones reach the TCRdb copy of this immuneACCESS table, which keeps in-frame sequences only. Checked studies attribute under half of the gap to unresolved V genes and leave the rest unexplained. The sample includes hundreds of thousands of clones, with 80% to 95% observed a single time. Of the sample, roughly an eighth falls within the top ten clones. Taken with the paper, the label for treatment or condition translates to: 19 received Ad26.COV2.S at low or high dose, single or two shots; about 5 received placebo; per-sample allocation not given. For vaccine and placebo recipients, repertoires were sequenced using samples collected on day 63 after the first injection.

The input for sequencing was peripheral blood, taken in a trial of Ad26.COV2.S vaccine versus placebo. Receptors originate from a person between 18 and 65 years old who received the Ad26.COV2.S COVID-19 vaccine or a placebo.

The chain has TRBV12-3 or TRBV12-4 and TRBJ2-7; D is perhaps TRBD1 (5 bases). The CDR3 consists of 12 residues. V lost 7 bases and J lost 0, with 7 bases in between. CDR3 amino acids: CASTTGSYEQYF. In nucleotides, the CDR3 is TGTGCCAGCACAACAGGCTCCTACGAGCAGTACTTC.

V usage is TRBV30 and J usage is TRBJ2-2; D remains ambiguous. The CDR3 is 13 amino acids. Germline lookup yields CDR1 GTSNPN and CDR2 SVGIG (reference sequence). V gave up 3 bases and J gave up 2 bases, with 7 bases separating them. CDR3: CAWSDTNTGELFF. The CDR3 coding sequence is TGTGCCTGGAGCGACACAAACACCGGGGAGCTGTTTTTT.

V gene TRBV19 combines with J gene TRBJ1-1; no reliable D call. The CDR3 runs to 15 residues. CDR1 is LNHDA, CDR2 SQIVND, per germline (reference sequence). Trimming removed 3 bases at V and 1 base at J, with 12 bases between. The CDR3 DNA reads TGTGCCAGTAGTATCTCCCCGGGAGCGAACACTGAAGCTTTCTTT. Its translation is CASSISPGANTEAFF.